This T cell receptor (beta chain) originates from a study of OX40 agonist ivuxolimab in advanced cancers. Turning to the study itself: Dose-escalation patients suffered from hepatocellular carcinoma, melanoma, renal cell or head and neck cancer. Partial responses were seen in three patients, one with hepatocellular carcinoma and two with cutaneous melanoma.

Measured with immunoSEQ multiplex PCR; TCRdb has only the in-frame clones, and not every one. Here the sample spans about 16,000 clones, 75% to 90% being singletons. Trimming stripped 4 bases from V and 0 bases from J, with 6 bases between. The V gene's germline CDR1 is SGHTA and CDR2 FQGNSA. The CDR3 sequence is 14 residues long. This clone occurred a few times. The receptor's source is an adult with an advanced solid tumor such as melanoma, head and neck, liver or kidney cancer. The chain links TRBV7-2 to TRBJ2-2, with no clear D. The sequences come from CD4+ or CD8+ T cells sorted from blood, collected in a trial of the OX40 agonist ivuxolimab. CDR3 sequence reads: CASSSVTNTGELFF. As DNA, the CDR3 is TGTGCCAGCAGCTCCGTAACGAACACCGGGGAGCTGTTTTTT.